This TCR beta chain is from a study of OX40 agonist ivuxolimab in advanced cancers. Study-wide background: Partial responses occurred in Three dose-escalation patients, one with hepatocellular carcinoma and two with cutaneous melanoma. Whole-study findings and limits: Among T cells, CD8+ cells averaged more expanded clones than CD4+ cells.

Sequencing used immunoSEQ multiplex PCR; TCRdb keeps in-frame clones, though not all of them. The sample lists 40,000 to 55,000 clones, just under 95% occurring once. Germline V gene sequence: CDR1 LGHNA, CDR2 YNFKEQ. This CDR3 is 15 amino acids long. Trimming at V came to 0 bases and at J to 6 bases, leaving 4 bases not matched to a gene. As concerns this clone: What it binds is unknown.

The rearrangement uses TRBV4-2 and TRBJ2-3, with 9 bases matching TRBD2. The TCR sequence derives from an adult with an advanced solid tumor such as melanoma, head and neck, liver or kidney cancer. Sequenced material: CD4+ or CD8+ T cells sorted from blood, taken in a trial of the OX40 agonist ivuxolimab. The CDR3 DNA is TGTGCCAGCAGCCAAGAAGAGCGGGAGGACGATACGCAGTATTTT. It yields the protein CASSQEEREDDTQYF.